The 8 T cell receptor beta chains in this list originate from one sample, sequenced in a study of blood T cell repertoires in COVID-19. This table comes from immunoSEQ multiplex PCR, and its TCRdb copy is limited to in-frame clones, with some not included. The repertoire consists of approximately 76,000 clones, with over 70% occurring once and the leading ten covering approximately 12%. The specimen was peripheral blood. The receptor set was obtained from a man aged 45-65 years with acute or convalescent COVID-19.

The chain recombines TRBV6-5 with TRBJ1-4; the match to TRBD1 covers 8 bases. The J segment lost 8 bases and the V segment lost 6 bases, leaving 5 bases of the junction unmatched. The CDR3 covers 13 residues. Germline values: CDR1 MNHEY, CDR2 SVGAGI. The CDR3 DNA sequence: TGTGCCAGCAGCAGACAGGGGCGGGAAAAACTGTTTTTT. Encoded protein: CASSRQGREKLFF.

J is TRBJ2-5 and V is TRBV11-3; the match to TRBD1 covers 8 bases. V gave up 3 bases and J gave up 1 base; unmatched junction bases: 10. This CDR3 region has 17 residues. Germline CDR1 is SGHNT and CDR2 is YENEEA. The CDR3, as DNA: TGTGCCAGCAGCTTTGGGACAGGCCTAGAGAGCCAAGAGACCCAGTACTTC. Protein sequence: CASSFGTGLESQETQYF. Supplemented by reference TRBV11-3 and TRBJ2-5, the full variable domain reads EAGVVQSPRYKIIEKKQPVAFWCNPISGHNTLYWYLQNLGQGPELLIRYENEEAVDDSQLPKDRFSAERLKGVDSTLKIQPAELGDSAVYLCASSFGTGLESQETQYFGPGTRLLVL.

This rearrangement joins TRBV6-6 to TRBJ1-1; possibly TRBD1 for D (6 bases). The germline V gene has CDR1 MNHNY and CDR2 SVGAGI (reference sequence). The CDR3 loop spans 15 amino acids. V was cut by 6 bases and J by 2 bases, with 16 bases left in between. This CDR3 is CASRSTGMVNTEAFF. The CDR3 DNA follows: TGTGCCAGCAGGTCCACAGGGATGGTTAACACTGAAGCTTTCTTT.

V usage is TRBV5-8 and J usage is TRBJ1-5; 7 bases align to TRBD1. With 2 bases clipped from V and 1 base from J, the junction kept 6 bases outside the gene matches. There are 16 residues in the CDR3. Germline CDR1 reads SGHTS; CDR2 reads YDEGEE. This CDR3 reads CASSLRQGLSNQPQHF. As DNA, the CDR3 is TGTGCCAGCAGCTTAAGACAGGGCCTAAGCAATCAGCCCCAGCATTTT. Supplemented by reference TRBV5-8 and TRBJ1-5, the full variable domain reads EAGVTQSPTHLIKTRGQQATLRCSPISGHTSVYWYQQALGLGLQFLLWYDEGEERNRGNFPPRFSGRQFPNYSSELNVNALELEDSALYLCASSLRQGLSNQPQHFGDGTRLSIL.

The rearrangement uses TRBV9 and TRBJ2-1, with TRBD2 matching over 9 bases. CDR3 length equals 16 residues. V dropped 1 base and J dropped 7; count of bases not matched to a gene: 9. The germline V gene has CDR1 SGDLS and CDR2 YYNGEE. The CDR3 sequence: CASSVNSGRIINEQFF. CDR3 nucleotide sequence: TGTGCCAGCAGCGTAAATAGCGGGAGAATCATAAATGAGCAGTTCTTC.

Regarding this clone: Other DNA sequences in this specimen translate into the identical CDR3. The chain employs TRBV15 and TRBJ1-5; tentatively, D is TRBD1 (6 bases). Germline V gene data show CDR1 as LNHNV and CDR2 as YYDKDF (reference sequence). This CDR3 has 15 residues. V was shortened by 0 bases and J by 3 bases, with 9 bases between the two germline ends. This CDR3 is CATSRDTGPNQPQHF. The CDR3 DNA is TGTGCCACCAGCAGAGATACAGGGCCCAATCAGCCCCAGCATTTT.

This chain uses TRBV12-3 or TRBV12-4 with TRBJ1-5; D is undetermined. V was clipped by 5 bases and J by 5 bases, with 10 bases between them. The CDR3 length is 13 residues. The CDR3 DNA sequence: TGTGCCAGCAGTCCCGAGGGAGATCAGCCCCAGCATTTT. Amino acids: CASSPEGDQPQHF.

The chain carries TRBV6-5 and TRBJ2-2; the D gene is possibly TRBD2 (5 bases). V was trimmed by 7 bases and J by 0 bases, leaving 12 bases between them. In germline, CDR1 is MNHEY, CDR2 SVGAGI. The CDR3 length is 15 residues. In DNA form, the CDR3 reads TGTGCCAGCAAATATCTAGCAGCGAACACCGGGGAGCTGTTTTTT. This translates into CASKYLAANTGELFF.